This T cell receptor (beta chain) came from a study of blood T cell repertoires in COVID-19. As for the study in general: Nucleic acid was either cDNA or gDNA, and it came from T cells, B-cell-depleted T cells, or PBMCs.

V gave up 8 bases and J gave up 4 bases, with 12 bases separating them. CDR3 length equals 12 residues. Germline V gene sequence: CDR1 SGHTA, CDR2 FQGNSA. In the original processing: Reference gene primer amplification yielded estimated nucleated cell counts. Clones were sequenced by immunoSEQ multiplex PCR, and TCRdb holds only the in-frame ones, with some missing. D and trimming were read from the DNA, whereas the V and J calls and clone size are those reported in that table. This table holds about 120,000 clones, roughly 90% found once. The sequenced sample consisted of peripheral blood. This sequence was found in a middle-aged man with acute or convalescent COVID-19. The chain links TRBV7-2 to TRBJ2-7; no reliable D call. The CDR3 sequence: CASARSDYEQYF. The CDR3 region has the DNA TGTGCCAGCGCCCGAAGCGATTACGAGCAGTACTTC.